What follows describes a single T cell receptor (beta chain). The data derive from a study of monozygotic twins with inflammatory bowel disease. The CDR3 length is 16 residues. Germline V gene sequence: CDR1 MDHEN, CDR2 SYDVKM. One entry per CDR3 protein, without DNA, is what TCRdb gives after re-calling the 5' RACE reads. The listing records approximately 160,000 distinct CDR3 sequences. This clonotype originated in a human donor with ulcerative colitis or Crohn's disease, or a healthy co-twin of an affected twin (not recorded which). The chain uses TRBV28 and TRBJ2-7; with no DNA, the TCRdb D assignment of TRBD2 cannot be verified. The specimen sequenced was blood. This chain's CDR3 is CASRYGTSGGSYEQYF.